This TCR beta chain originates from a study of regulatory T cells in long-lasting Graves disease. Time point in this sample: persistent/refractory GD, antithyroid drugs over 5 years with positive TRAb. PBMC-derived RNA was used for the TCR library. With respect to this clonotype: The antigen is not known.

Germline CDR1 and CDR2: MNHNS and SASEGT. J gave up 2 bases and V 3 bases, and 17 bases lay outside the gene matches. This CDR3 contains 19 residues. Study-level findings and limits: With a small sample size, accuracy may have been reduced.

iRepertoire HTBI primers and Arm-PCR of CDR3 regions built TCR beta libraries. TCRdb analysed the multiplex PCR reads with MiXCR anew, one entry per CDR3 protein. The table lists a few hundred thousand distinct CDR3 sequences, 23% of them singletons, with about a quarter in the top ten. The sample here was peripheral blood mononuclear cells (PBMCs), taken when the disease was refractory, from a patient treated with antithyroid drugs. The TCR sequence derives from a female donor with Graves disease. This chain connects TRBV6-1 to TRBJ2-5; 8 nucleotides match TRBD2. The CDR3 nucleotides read TGTGCCAGCAGTGACCGACTAGCGACCCCCTACCCAGAGCAAGAGACCCAGTACTTC. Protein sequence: CASSDRLATPYPEQETQYF.